This passage covers 11 T cell receptor beta chains from one sample sequenced in a study of brain T cells in children with intractable seizures. The time point was: blood from clinic visit 5 months post-surgery; TSC patient then seizure free. Sequencing was performed with immunoSEQ multiplex PCR; in TCRdb, only in-frame clones are kept and a portion is missing. The sample comprises approximately 330,000 clones, over 90% of which are singletons, and around 5% rests with the top ten. This specimen consisted of peripheral blood, obtained approximately 5 months after surgery. These receptor sequences come from a boy under two years old with tuberous sclerosis and intractable seizures.

The rearrangement links TRBV15 to TRBJ2-5; D could derive from TRBD1 or TRBD2 (5 bases each). From germline, CDR1 is LNHNV and CDR2 YYDKDF (reference sequence). This CDR3 has 15 amino acids. The V and J ends lost 0 bases and 5 bases respectively, with 13 bases between them. Here the CDR3 reads CATSRDEGPWETQYF. CDR3 nucleotides: TGTGCCACCAGCAGAGATGAGGGACCCTGGGAGACCCAGTACTTC. Complete variable domain (other parts from reference TRBV15 and TRBJ2-5): DAMVIQNPRYQVTQFGKPVTLSCSQTLNHNVMYWYQQKSSQAPKLLFHYYDKDFNNEADTPDNFQSRRPNTSFCFLDIRSPGLGDTAMYLCATSRDEGPWETQYFGPGTRLLVL.

Note on this clone: Mismatch with germline at one junction end may stem from a read error. The chain has TRBV7-7 and TRBJ2-5; D ambiguous. Germline lookup yields CDR1 SSHAT and CDR2 FNYEAQ (reference sequence). The CDR3 extends over 16 amino acids. CDR3 nucleotides: TGTGCTAGCAGCTTAGAGCCGGGTCCCCCCCAGGAGACCCAGTACTTC. This gives the protein CASSLEPGPPQETQYF.

This rearrangement joins TRBV2 to TRBJ1-2; 9 nucleotides line up with TRBD1. CDR3 length: 14 residues. V lost 4 bases to trimming and J lost 3 bases; unmatched junction nucleotides: 3. CDR1 is SNHLY and CDR2 is FYNNEI in the germline V gene. In DNA, the CDR3 is TGTGCCAGCAGTGCCGGGACAGGGCACTATGGCTACACCTTC. This encodes CASSAGTGHYGYTF.

This clone occurred once. The chain joins TRBV7-2 to TRBJ1-4, with a tentative D call TRBD1 (5 bases). Germline values: CDR1 SGHTA, CDR2 FQGNSA. The CDR3 extends over 13 amino acids. The V gene lost 5 bases and the J gene lost 8 bases, with 12 bases spanning the gap. Written as DNA, the CDR3 is TGTGCCAGCAGCCGGGGGTATCGGGAAAAACTGTTTTTT. This translates into CASSRGYREKLFF. Filled out from reference TRBV7-2 and TRBJ1-4, the complete variable domain reads GAGVSQSPSNKVTEKGKDVELRCDPISGHTALYWYRQSLGQGLEFLIYFQGNSAPDKSGLPSDRFSAERTGGSVSTLTIQRTQQEDSAVYLCASSRGYREKLFFGSGTQLSVL.

The genes are TRBV25-1 and TRBJ2-7; TRBD1 matches 11 bases. V shed 8 bases, J shed 2 bases, and the junction held 2 bases outside the gene matches. From germline, CDR1 is MGHDK and CDR2 SYGVNS. The CDR3 totals 13 residues. CDR3 bases: TGTGCCAGCGGGACAGGGGGGACCTACGAGCAGTACTTC. Protein sequence: CASGTGGTYEQYF.

The table lists this clone with a count of one. The chain joins TRBV27 to TRBJ1-5; D is possibly TRBD1 (5 bases). The V gene's germline CDR1 is MNHEY and CDR2 SMNVEV (reference sequence). The V and J ends lost 6 bases and 4 bases respectively, with 13 bases between them. The CDR3 totals 14 residues. The DNA for the CDR3 is TGTGCCAGCAGAAATCGGGACTTAAATCAGCCCCAGCATTTT. Its translation: CASRNRDLNQPQHF.

V and J are TRBV6-5 and TRBJ2-1, with 7 bases lining up with TRBD2. The germline V gene has CDR1 MNHEY and CDR2 SVGAGI. V shed 2 bases and J 5 bases; nucleotides not matched to a gene: 9. This CDR3 spans 16 amino acids. CDR3 sequence reads: CASSYSPAGANNEQFF. The DNA for the CDR3 is TGTGCCAGCAGTTACAGCCCTGCGGGAGCTAACAATGAGCAGTTCTTC.

The chain is built from TRBV19 and TRBJ1-4; D is uncertain. This CDR3 region has 15 residues. CDR1 and CDR2 (germline): LNHDA, SQIVND (reference sequence). The V and J ends lost 3 bases and 8 bases respectively, with 16 bases between them. The CDR3 coding sequence is TGTGCCAGTAGTATTGAAGGATCGGGCTGGGAAAAACTGTTTTTT. Amino acid sequence: CASSIEGSGWEKLFF.

The chain employs TRBV29-1 and TRBJ1-2; no clear D gene. Germline CDR1 is SQVTM and CDR2 is ANQGSEA. The length of the CDR3 is 12 residues. Trimming stripped 8 bases from V and 2 bases from J, with 12 bases between. The CDR3 DNA is TGCAGCATCTCACCAGAGAACTATGGCTACACCTTC. Protein: CSISPENYGYTF.

J is TRBJ2-7 and V is TRBV7-3; D gene unclear. The CDR3 totals 14 residues. The germline V and J ends were trimmed by 1 base and 2 bases, with 9 bases remaining between them. Germline values: CDR1 SGHTA, CDR2 FQGTGA. In DNA form, the CDR3 reads TGTGCCAGCAGCTTAAATCCCGGGCCCTACGAGCAGTACTTC. Amino acid sequence: CASSLNPGPYEQYF.

This chain joins TRBV28 and TRBJ1-1, with D unresolved. Germline V gives CDR1 MDHEN, CDR2 SYDVKM. The CDR3 length is 15 residues. V lost 5 bases and J 7 bases, leaving 20 bases between the germline ends. The CDR3 here is CASSPFGVGLDEAFF. Here the CDR3 DNA reads TGTGCCAGCAGTCCCTTTGGTGTAGGGTTGGATGAAGCTTTCTTT.